A single sample is the source of the 19 T cell receptor beta chains below, sequenced in a study of regulatory T cells in long-lasting Graves disease. CDR3-region Arm-PCR and iRepertoire HTBI primers produced the TCR beta libraries. In TCRdb, the multiplex PCR reads were re-called with MiXCR into one record per CDR3 protein. The sample carries around 250,000 distinct CDR3 sequences, about a sixth recorded once. Time point described: newly diagnosed GD, antithyroid drugs for less than 3 months. The authors made the TCR library using RNA they extracted from PBMCs. The sample was peripheral blood mononuclear cells (PBMCs), taken at new diagnosis, from a patient treated with antithyroid drugs. These receptor sequences come from a female donor with Graves disease.

This clonotype was detected ten times or more. Written as DNA, the CDR3 is TGTGCCACCAGTGACCTGAGCACATTCGAGCAGTACTTC. Its protein product is CATSDLSTFEQYF. The rearrangement uses TRBV24-1 and TRBJ2-7; no clear D gene. The V gene's germline CDR1 is KGHDR and CDR2 SFDVKD. The CDR3 covers 13 residues. The germline V and J ends were trimmed by 4 bases and 6 bases, with 12 bases remaining between them.

This clonotype was seen repeatedly, ten times or more. This chain uses TRBV20-1 with TRBJ2-7; TRBD1 might be the D (5 bases). The V gene's germline CDR1 is DFQATT and CDR2 SNEGSKA (reference sequence). The germline V and J ends were trimmed by 0 bases and 2 bases, with 14 bases remaining between them. CDR3 length equals 15 residues. This chain's CDR3 is CSARDFKGLAYEQYF. Here the CDR3 DNA reads TGCAGTGCTAGAGATTTCAAGGGGCTAGCCTACGAGCAGTACTTC.

A few counts support this clonotype. The chain has TRBV13 and TRBJ1-1; D is unclear. Trimming left V 1 base short and J 4 bases short, with 7 bases between. Germline-derived CDR1 and CDR2 are PRHDT and FYEKMQ (reference sequence). The CDR3 totals 13 residues. The CDR3 sequence: CASSLEKGTEAFF. In DNA, the CDR3 is TGTGCCAGCAGCTTAGAGAAAGGCACTGAAGCTTTCTTT.

This clonotype was recorded at least ten times. The V gene is TRBV30, the J gene TRBJ1-4, with D possibly TRBD1 on 5 matching bases. Trimming pared 8 bases from V and 7 bases from J, leaving 17 bases between. Germline V CDR1 and CDR2: GTSNPN, SVGIG (reference sequence). This CDR3 has 13 residues. The CDR3 is CATRRQRGEKLFF. In DNA, the CDR3 is TGTGCCACACGGCGACAGAGGGGTGAAAAACTGTTTTTT.

This clonotype appeared many times. The genes are TRBV6-5 and TRBJ2-3; no clear D gene. This CDR3 has 15 amino acids. Per germline, CDR1 MNHEY and CDR2 SVGAGI. Deletions cut 0 bases from V and 1 base from J, with 8 bases between. The CDR3 protein is CASSYSYLRTDTQYF. For the CDR3, the DNA is TGTGCCAGCAGTTACTCTTACTTGCGCACAGATACGCAGTATTTT.

This clonotype was seen many times. The chain has TRBV12-3 or TRBV12-4 and TRBJ1-1; D gene unclear. This CDR3 has 16 residues. Trimming took off 6 bases at V and 1 base at J, with 18 bases between the two ends. CDR3 amino acids: CASRTERPSTNTEAFF. The CDR3 nucleotides are TGTGCCAGCAGAACAGAGCGCCCGTCGACGAACACTGAAGCTTTCTTT.

V usage is TRBV28 and J usage is TRBJ2-3; no definite D call. The V end was cut by 6 bases, the J end by 4 bases, with 14 bases between. CDR3 length: 14 residues. CDR1 and CDR2 from the germline V gene are MDHEN and SYDVKM. The CDR3 protein is CASSLLKGADTQYF. The CDR3 DNA is TGTGCCAGCAGCCTGCTGAAGGGCGCAGATACGCAGTATTTT.

CDR3 in amino acids: CASSVEGTSGSPEQYF. The DNA for the CDR3 is TGTGCCAGCAGCGTAGAGGGGACTAGCGGGAGCCCCGAGCAGTACTTC. The chain uses TRBV9 and TRBJ2-7; TRBD2 matches 14 bases. Trimming removed 0 bases from V and 6 bases from J; junction bases left unmatched: 5. From germline, CDR1 is SGDLS and CDR2 YYNGEE. The CDR3 is 16 residues long.

The sample holds many counts of this clonotype. The chain recombines TRBV5-1 with TRBJ2-1; the match to TRBD1 covers 8 bases. J lost 7 bases, V lost 4 bases, and 13 bases had no gene match. This CDR3 is built from 16 residues. Germline-derived CDR1 and CDR2 are SGHRS and YFSETQ. The CDR3 DNA sequence: TGCGCCAGCAGCCCCCTCGGGGCAGGGGGCGGGAATGAGCAGTTCTTC. Translated: CASSPLGAGGGNEQFF.

Worth noting for this clonotype: A far bigger clonotype differs at one base, so this is likely a read error. This chain joins TRBV29-1 and TRBJ2-1, with unresolved D. The V gene lost 1 base and the J gene lost 13 bases, with 17 bases spanning the gap. The germline gives CDR1 SQVTM, CDR2 ANQGSEA. This CDR3 contains 13 residues. The CDR3 DNA reads as TGCAGCGTTGAAGCCGCCAGTCAAGAGACCCAGTTCTTC. Translated: CSVEAASQETQFF.

The table lists this clonotype with many counts. The chain uses TRBV19 and TRBJ2-2, with 8 bases that match TRBD2. This CDR3 is 15 amino acids long. The germline gives CDR1 LNHDA, CDR2 SQIVND (reference sequence). The V and J ends lost 3 bases and 3 bases, in that order; junction bases with no gene match: 3. The CDR3 protein is CASSIPGRDTGELFF. The CDR3 DNA reads as TGTGCCAGTAGTATTCCCGGGAGGGACACCGGGGAGCTGTTTTTT.

This clonotype came up many times. This chain joins TRBV19 and TRBJ1-5; the match to TRBD1 covers 7 bases. V was pared by 5 bases and J by 11 bases, with 12 bases of the junction left unmatched. CDR3 length: 14 residues. In germline, CDR1 is LNHDA, CDR2 SQIVND (reference sequence). In nucleotides, the CDR3 is TGTGCCAGTAGTCCTCGGACAGGCGTTCTCTCCCAGCATTTT. Its translation: CASSPRTGVLSQHF.

There are many counts of this clonotype. The rearrangement uses TRBV3-1 and TRBJ2-1; D is perhaps TRBD1 (6 bases). CDR3 length equals 15 residues. Germline-derived CDR1 and CDR2 are LGHDT and YNNKEL (reference sequence). V dropped 0 bases and J dropped 8 bases, with 14 bases sitting between them. CDR3 sequence (DNA): TGTGCCAGCAGCCAAGATACAGGGTTGGCCGATGAGCAGTTCTTC. It is translated as CASSQDTGLADEQFF.

This clonotype was observed many times. The chain carries TRBV20-1 and TRBJ1-2; no firm D call. This CDR3 has 16 residues. The V gene lost 1 base and the J gene lost 4 bases, with 19 bases spanning the gap. Looked up from germline, CDR1 is DFQATT and CDR2 is SNEGSKA (reference sequence). CDR3 loop: CSARGYSGVTSYGYTF. The DNA for the CDR3 is TGCAGTGCTAGAGGGTATTCGGGCGTAACAAGCTATGGCTACACCTTC.

The sample holds a few counts of this clonotype. The V and J genes are TRBV5-8 and TRBJ1-1; D ambiguous. V dropped 2 bases and J dropped 1 base, with 6 bases sitting between them. The CDR3 spans 13 residues. Germline V CDR1 and CDR2: SGHTS, YDEGEE. CDR3 amino acids: CASSFSSNTEAFF. The CDR3 DNA reads TGTGCCAGCAGCTTTTCCTCGAACACTGAAGCTTTCTTT.

The rearrangement uses TRBV20-1 and TRBJ2-7; D is perhaps TRBD2 (6 bases). The CDR3 contains 15 residues. Germline CDR1 DFQATT, CDR2 SNEGSKA (reference sequence). V lost 5 bases to trimming and J lost 5 bases, with 22 bases between them. CDR3 in amino acids: CSARTTETRDHEQYF. CDR3 DNA: TGCAGTGCTCGAACTACCGAGACTAGGGACCACGAGCAGTACTTC.

In this sample, this clonotype turned up many times. The rearrangement uses TRBV5-4 and TRBJ1-4; no reliable D call. In germline, CDR1 is SGHNT, CDR2 YYREEE (reference sequence). The CDR3 is 12 amino acids. V was trimmed by 0 bases and J by 4 bases, leaving 1 base between them. The CDR3 DNA reads TGTGCCAGCAGCTTGGGTAATGAAAAACTGTTTTTT. Encoded protein: CASSLGNEKLFF. The variable domain in full, completed from reference TRBV5-4 and TRBJ1-4, reads ETGVTQSPTHLIKTRGQQVTLRCSSQSGHNTVSWYQQALGQGPQFIFQYYREEENGRGNFPPRFSGLQFPNYSSELNVNALELDDSALYLCASSLGNEKLFFGSGTQLSVL.

This clonotype was observed once. This chain links TRBV7-9 with TRBJ2-7; no firm D call. V lost 1 base, J lost 10 bases, and 17 bases lay in between. This CDR3 comprises 14 residues. The germline gives CDR1 SEHNR, CDR2 FQNEAQ (reference sequence). CDR3 protein: CASSLVQASADQYF. DNA for the CDR3: TGTGCCAGCAGCTTAGTTCAGGCCAGCGCGGATCAGTACTTC.

The sample holds a few counts of this clonotype. This chain connects TRBV30 to TRBJ1-3, with D possibly matching TRBD1 (6 bases). Trimming took off 6 bases at V and 1 base at J, with 13 bases between the two ends. CDR3 size: 14 residues. Per the germline V gene, CDR1 is GTSNPN and CDR2 is SVGIG (reference sequence). The CDR3 here is CACITGPSGNTIYF. CDR3 sequence (DNA): TGTGCCTGCATTACAGGGCCTTCTGGAAACACCATATATTTT.